The 22 T cell receptor beta chains below come from one sample, sequenced in a study of T-cell memory formation after mild COVID-19. TCRdb passed the 5' RACE reads through MiXCR, listing each CDR3 protein once. The table has about 190,000 distinct CDR3 sequences, about 20% seen once. Sequenced sample: PBMCs or a T cell subset sorted from them (not recorded which). The receptor source for this set is an adult woman who had mild COVID-19 (a few samples of this study predate the infection). Cell type and time point are not known.

In this sample, this clonotype turned up a few times. The V call is TRBV27, the J call TRBJ2-3; 9 bases align to TRBD1. Looked up from germline, CDR1 is MNHEY and CDR2 is SMNVEV (reference sequence). V lost 8 bases to trimming and J lost 4 bases; unmatched junction nucleotides: 7. This CDR3 contains 14 residues. Written as DNA, the CDR3 is TGTGCCAGCTCCGGACAGGGGTACGCAGATACGCAGTATTTT. It yields the protein CASSGQGYADTQYF.

V usage is TRBV6-5 and J usage is TRBJ2-1, with 8 positions matching TRBD1. Trimming cost V 7 bases and J 4 bases; bases outside gene matches: 6. Per the germline V gene, CDR1 is MNHEY and CDR2 is SVGAGI. CDR3 length: 14 amino acids. For the CDR3, the DNA is TGTGCCAGCACCAGGCAGGGGGCTTACAATGAGCAGTTCTTC. It yields the protein CASTRQGAYNEQFF.

The V gene is TRBV15, the J gene TRBJ2-3, with 9 bases that match TRBD2. CDR1 and CDR2 from the germline V gene are LNHNV and YYDKDF (reference sequence). The length of the CDR3 is 16 residues. Trimming cost V 8 bases and J 0 bases; bases outside gene matches: 9. The CDR3 loop is CATGSISGRSTDTQYF. DNA for the CDR3: TGTGCCACCGGGTCGATAAGCGGGAGGAGCACAGATACGCAGTATTTT.

The chain combines TRBV7-3 with TRBJ2-7; a possible D gene is TRBD2 (6 bases). This CDR3 has 14 residues. Germline CDR1 reads SGHTA; CDR2 reads FQGTGA. The V end lost 5 bases, the J end lost 2 bases, and 13 bases lay between the germline ends. The CDR3 nucleotides read TGTGCCAGCAGCCCAGGGACTCGCACCTACGAGCAGTACTTC. Encoded protein: CASSPGTRTYEQYF.

This clonotype has a handful of counts. The chain carries TRBV7-6 and TRBJ2-3, with 11 bases aligning to TRBD2. Germline V gene sequence: CDR1 SGHVS, CDR2 FNYEAQ. V shed 5 bases, J shed 4 bases, and the junction held 8 bases outside the gene matches. This CDR3 contains 16 residues. Written as DNA, the CDR3 is TGTGCCAGCAGCCCAGGTAGCGGGGGGGCTCCAGATACGCAGTATTTT. This codes for CASSPGSGGAPDTQYF.

This clonotype was observed a few times. The V gene is TRBV25-1, the J gene TRBJ1-2; D might be TRBD1 (6 bases). Per the germline V gene, CDR1 is MGHDK and CDR2 is SYGVNS. This CDR3 region has 14 residues. The germline V and J ends were trimmed by 4 bases and 7 bases, with 16 bases remaining between them. Here the CDR3 reads CASSVQGPVAGYTF. CDR3 nucleotides: TGTGCCAGCAGTGTCCAGGGGCCCGTGGCTGGCTACACCTTC.

V usage is TRBV7-6 and J usage is TRBJ2-2; D may be TRBD1 or TRBD2 (5 bases each). Germline V gene lookup returns CDR1 SGHVS and CDR2 FNYEAQ. The V end lost 1 base, the J end lost 3 bases, and 18 bases lay between the germline ends. This CDR3 contains 18 residues. DNA of the CDR3: TGTGCCAGCAGCTTAGTTAGTCCCTGGGGGTCGGACACCGGGGAGCTGTTTTTT. The encoded protein is CASSLVSPWGSDTGELFF.

The chain joins TRBV11-2 to TRBJ2-6, with a possible D match to TRBD2 (5 bases). V was trimmed by 5 bases and J by 0 bases, leaving 11 bases between them. CDR1 and CDR2 from the germline V gene are SGHAT and FQNNGV. The CDR3 is 16 residues long. The CDR3 DNA follows: TGTGCCAGCAGCCCGCATGGAGGCTCTGGGGCCAACGTCCTGACTTTC. Encoded protein: CASSPHGGSGANVLTF.

This clonotype came up many times. J is TRBJ2-1 and V is TRBV7-8; D might be TRBD2 (6 bases). CDR3 length: 14 amino acids. Germline loops: CDR1 SGHVS, CDR2 FQNEAQ. V was trimmed by 2 bases and J by 6 bases, leaving 11 bases between them. The CDR3 spells CASSLRRGANEQFF. The CDR3 DNA reads TGTGCCAGCAGCTTACGGCGGGGAGCCAATGAGCAGTTCTTC.

The rearrangement links TRBV9 to TRBJ2-2; TRBD2 agrees at 9 bases. The CDR3 loop spans 14 amino acids. V lost 8 bases to trimming and J lost 0 bases; unmatched junction nucleotides: 2. The germline CDR1 and CDR2 sequences are SGDLS and YYNGEE. The CDR3 DNA follows: TGTGCCAGTGTAGCGGGAGCGAACACCGGGGAGCTGTTTTTT. It yields the protein CASVAGANTGELFF.

This clonotype came up many times. The genes are TRBV12-3 or TRBV12-4 and TRBJ2-7, with D maybe TRBD1 (5 bases). The CDR3 runs to 11 residues. The V and J ends lost 2 bases and 7 bases respectively, with 6 bases between them. The chain's CDR3 is CASSLNREQYF. The CDR3 DNA reads as TGTGCCAGCAGTTTAAACAGGGAGCAGTACTTC.

The chain is built from TRBV20-1 and TRBJ2-5, with TRBD2 matching over 14 bases. Per the germline V gene, CDR1 is DFQATT and CDR2 is SNEGSKA (reference sequence). Losses at the gene ends were 4 bases for V and 7 bases for J; bases not matched to a gene: 11. The CDR3 is 16 residues long. CDR3 amino acids: CSAKPRLAGGPGTQYF. The CDR3 DNA reads as TGCAGTGCTAAACCCCGACTAGCGGGAGGGCCAGGGACCCAGTACTTC.

This chain joins TRBV4-2 and TRBJ2-7; TRBD2 is a possible D gene (5 bases). The germline V gene has CDR1 LGHNA and CDR2 YNFKEQ. V was cut by 0 bases and J by 0 bases, with 9 bases left in between. The CDR3 length is 15 residues. The CDR3 DNA reads as TGTGCCAGCAGCCAAGAACCTAGCAGCTCCTACGAGCAGTACTTC. Translated: CASSQEPSSSYEQYF.

The DNA for the CDR3 is TGTGCCAGCAGCCCCAGGTTAAGCGGGAGTCAAGATACGCAGTATTTT. Residues: CASSPRLSGSQDTQYF. This chain uses TRBV7-8 with TRBJ2-3, with 8 bases fitting TRBD2. CDR1 and CDR2 from the germline V gene are SGHVS and FQNEAQ. V dropped 5 bases and J dropped 5; count of bases not matched to a gene: 12. This CDR3 spans 16 amino acids.

CDR3: CASSPTNLGNTIYF. In nucleotides, the CDR3 is TGTGCCAGCAGCCCAACGAACCTTGGAAACACCATATATTTT. This sequence joins TRBV7-7 and TRBJ1-3; no definite D call. In germline, CDR1 is SSHAT, CDR2 FNYEAQ (reference sequence). The CDR3 has 14 amino acids. Trimming took off 5 bases at V and 3 bases at J, with 11 bases between the two ends.

This clonotype was detected only a few times. This chain joins TRBV29-1 and TRBJ2-1; 9 nucleotides line up with TRBD1. This CDR3 has 14 residues. Germline trimming cut 3 bases from V and 5 bases from J; bases unmatched to any gene: 5. Germline V gives CDR1 SQVTM, CDR2 ANQGSEA. This CDR3 reads CSVEGTGMDNEQFF. Written as DNA, the CDR3 is TGCAGCGTTGAGGGGACAGGGATGGACAATGAGCAGTTCTTC.

The gene calls are TRBV7-9 and TRBJ2-2; 9 nucleotides line up with TRBD1. The V segment lost 0 bases and the J segment 1 base; nucleotides outside the gene matches: 6. The germline CDR1 and CDR2 sequences are SEHNR and FQNEAQ (reference sequence). The CDR3 consists of 18 residues. The CDR3 reads CASSLAPGQGKNTGELFF. The CDR3 nucleotides are TGTGCCAGCAGCTTAGCGCCCGGACAGGGGAAGAACACCGGGGAGCTGTTTTTT.

The gene calls are TRBV20-1 and TRBJ1-1; 7 positions match TRBD1. With 4 bases clipped from V and 3 bases from J, the junction kept 5 bases outside the gene matches. This CDR3 has 13 amino acids. Per germline, CDR1 DFQATT and CDR2 SNEGSKA (reference sequence). In DNA form, the CDR3 reads TGCAGTGCTACGCCGGGACAGTACACTGAAGCTTTCTTT. Protein product: CSATPGQYTEAFF.

Many counts were recorded for this clonotype. Here the CDR3 DNA reads TGTGCCAGCAGTGTTCGGGACAGGGGCCCCTACGAGCAGTACTTC. Amino acids: CASSVRDRGPYEQYF. The chain joins TRBV12-3 or TRBV12-4 to TRBJ2-7; 10 bases match TRBD1. The CDR3 is made up of 15 amino acids. After removal of 5 bases from V and 2 bases from J, the junction contained 6 bases not matched to a gene.

The V and J genes are TRBV2 and TRBJ2-7; 7 bases align to TRBD1. This CDR3 is built from 15 residues. The V and J ends lost 0 bases and 2 bases, in that order; junction bases with no gene match: 4. Germline CDR1 is SNHLY and CDR2 is FYNNEI. Written as DNA, the CDR3 is TGTGCCAGCAGTGAAGCGCCGCAGGGGGCCTACGAGCAGTACTTC. Translation gives CASSEAPQGAYEQYF.

This clonotype was picked up a small number of times. V and J are TRBV5-5 and TRBJ1-4, with a possible D match to TRBD1 (6 bases). Germline CDR1 is SGHKS and CDR2 is YYEKEE (reference sequence). V lost 0 bases to trimming and J lost 8 bases, with 14 bases between them. The CDR3 has 15 amino acids. The CDR3 coding sequence is TGTGCCAGCAGCTTGGGCGGGGGGCTGGTAGAAAAACTGTTTTTT. Its protein is CASSLGGGLVEKLFF.

This clonotype was picked up a small number of times. The rearrangement joins TRBV7-2 to TRBJ1-5; D gene ambiguous. Germline CDR1 is SGHTA and CDR2 is FQGNSA. The V and J ends lost 2 bases and 1 base respectively, with 9 bases between them. CDR3 size: 15 residues. For the CDR3, the DNA is TGTGCCAGCAGCTTAATAGGGTCGAGCAATCAGCCCCAGCATTTT. It yields the protein CASSLIGSSNQPQHF.